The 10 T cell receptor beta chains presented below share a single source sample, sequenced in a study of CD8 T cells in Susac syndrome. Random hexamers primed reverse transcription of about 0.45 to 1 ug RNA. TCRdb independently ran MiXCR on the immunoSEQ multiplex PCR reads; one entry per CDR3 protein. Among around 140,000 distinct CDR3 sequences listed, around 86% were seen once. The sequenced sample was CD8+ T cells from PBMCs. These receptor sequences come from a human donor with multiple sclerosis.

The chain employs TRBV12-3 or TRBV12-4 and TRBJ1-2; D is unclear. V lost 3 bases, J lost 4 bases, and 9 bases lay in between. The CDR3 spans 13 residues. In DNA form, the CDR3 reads TGTGCCAGCAGTTTCTCTGAGTCCTATGGCTACACCTTC. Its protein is CASSFSESYGYTF.

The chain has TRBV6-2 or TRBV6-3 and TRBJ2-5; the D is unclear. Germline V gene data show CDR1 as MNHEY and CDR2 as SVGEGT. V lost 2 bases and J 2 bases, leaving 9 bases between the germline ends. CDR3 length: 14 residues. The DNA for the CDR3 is TGTGCCAGCAGTTACGTACCATCGCAAGAGACCCAGTACTTC. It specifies CASSYVPSQETQYF.

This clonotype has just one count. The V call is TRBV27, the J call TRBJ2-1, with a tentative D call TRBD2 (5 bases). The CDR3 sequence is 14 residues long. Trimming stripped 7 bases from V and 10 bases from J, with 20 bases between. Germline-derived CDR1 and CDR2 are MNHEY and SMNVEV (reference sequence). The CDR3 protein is CASTSLMRSGEQFF. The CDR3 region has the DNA TGTGCCAGCACCTCCCTAATGAGGAGCGGAGAGCAGTTCTTC.

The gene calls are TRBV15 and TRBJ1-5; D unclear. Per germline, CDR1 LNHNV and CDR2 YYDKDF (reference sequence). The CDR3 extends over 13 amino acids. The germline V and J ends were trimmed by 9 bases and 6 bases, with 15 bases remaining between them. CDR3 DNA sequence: TGTGCCACGGGCAGTGCCGAGACTCAGCCCCAGCATTTT. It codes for CATGSAETQPQHF.

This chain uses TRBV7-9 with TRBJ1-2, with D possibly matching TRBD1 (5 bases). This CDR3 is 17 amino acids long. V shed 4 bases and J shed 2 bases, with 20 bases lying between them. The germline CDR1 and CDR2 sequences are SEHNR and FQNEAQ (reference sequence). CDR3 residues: CASSSSVGWGENYGYTF. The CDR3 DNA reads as TGTGCCAGCAGCTCCTCCGTCGGGTGGGGGGAGAACTATGGCTACACCTTC.

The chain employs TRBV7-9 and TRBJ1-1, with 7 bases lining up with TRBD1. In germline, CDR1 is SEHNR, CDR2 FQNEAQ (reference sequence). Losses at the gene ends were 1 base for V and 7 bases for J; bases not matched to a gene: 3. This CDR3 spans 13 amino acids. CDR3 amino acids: CASSLDRGYEAFF. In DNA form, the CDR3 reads TGTGCCAGCAGCTTAGACAGGGGCTATGAAGCTTTCTTT.

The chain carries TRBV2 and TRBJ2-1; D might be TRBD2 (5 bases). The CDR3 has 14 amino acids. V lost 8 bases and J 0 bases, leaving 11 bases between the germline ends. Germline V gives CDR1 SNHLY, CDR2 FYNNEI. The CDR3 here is CASFPGSSYNEQFF. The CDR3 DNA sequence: TGTGCCAGCTTTCCGGGGAGCTCCTACAATGAGCAGTTCTTC.

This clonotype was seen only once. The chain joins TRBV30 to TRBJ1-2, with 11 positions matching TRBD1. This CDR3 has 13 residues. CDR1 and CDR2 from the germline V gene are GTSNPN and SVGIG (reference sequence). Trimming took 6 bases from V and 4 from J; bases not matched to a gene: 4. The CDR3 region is CACRGQGVYGYTF. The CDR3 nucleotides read TGTGCCTGCAGGGGACAGGGGGTCTATGGCTACACCTTC. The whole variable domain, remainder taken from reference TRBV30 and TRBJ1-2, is SQTIHQWPATLVQPVGSPLSLECTVEGTSNPNLYWYRQAAGRGLQLLFYSVGIGQISSEVPQNLSASRPQDRQFILSSKKLLLSDSGFYLCACRGQGVYGYTFGSGTRLTVV.

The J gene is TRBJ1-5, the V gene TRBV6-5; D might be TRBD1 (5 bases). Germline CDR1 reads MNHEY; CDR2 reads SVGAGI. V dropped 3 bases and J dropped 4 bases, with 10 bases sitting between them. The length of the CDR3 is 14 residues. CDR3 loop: CASSYGAENQPQHF. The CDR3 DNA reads TGTGCCAGCAGTTATGGGGCAGAGAATCAGCCCCAGCATTTT.

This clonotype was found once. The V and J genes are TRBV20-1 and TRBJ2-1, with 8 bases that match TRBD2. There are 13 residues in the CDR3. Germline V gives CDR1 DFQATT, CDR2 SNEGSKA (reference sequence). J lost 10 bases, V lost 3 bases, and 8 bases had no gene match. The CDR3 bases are TGCAGTGCTAGCGGGGGGGACACGGTCGAGCAGTTCTTC. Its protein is CSASGGDTVEQFF.